A single sample gave rise to the 21 T cell receptor beta chains below, sequenced in a study of blood T cell repertoires in COVID-19. The table came from immunoSEQ multiplex PCR; TCRdb's copy has only in-frame clones and leaves some out. The table includes around 75,000 clones, roughly 90% detected once. Input material: peripheral blood. The source is a human donor in a cohort sampled during active COVID-19.

This chain joins TRBV2 and TRBJ1-2; 8 bases fit TRBD1. V was pared by 6 bases and J by 4 bases, with 7 bases of the junction left unmatched. This CDR3 has 14 residues. Germline CDR1 and CDR2: SNHLY and FYNNEI. CDR3 in amino acids: CASRPGQGGYGYTF. The CDR3 DNA reads TGTGCCAGCAGACCCGGACAGGGTGGCTATGGCTACACCTTC.

This clone has only one observation. CDR3 region: CASSLYPPRDRVNEKLFF. Written as DNA, the CDR3 is TGTGCCAGCAGCCTTTACCCTCCCAGGGACAGGGTTAATGAAAAACTGTTTTTT. The chain couples TRBV11-2 to TRBJ1-4; TRBD1 aligns across 9 bases. V lost 5 bases, J lost 4 bases, and 14 bases stayed unmatched. The germline V gene has CDR1 SGHAT and CDR2 FQNNGV. The CDR3 totals 18 residues.

The genes are TRBV28 and TRBJ1-5; D might be TRBD1 (6 bases). The V gene's germline CDR1 is MDHEN and CDR2 SYDVKM. This CDR3 comprises 15 residues. The V end lost 3 bases, the J end lost 5 bases, and 14 bases lay between the germline ends. The CDR3 loop reads CASSLGHSGDQPQHF. The CDR3 coding sequence is TGTGCCAGCAGTTTGGGACATTCCGGCGATCAGCCCCAGCATTTT.

This clone was seen a single time. The chain combines TRBV11-2 with TRBJ2-7, with 13 bases matching TRBD2. Germline CDR1 and CDR2: SGHAT and FQNNGV. This CDR3 contains 17 residues. The trim removed 4 bases at V and 2 bases at J, leaving 8 bases unmatched. The DNA of the CDR3 is TGTGCCAGCAGCTCCAGGACTAGCGGGAGAGAGCCCTACGAGCAGTACTTC. Its protein product is CASSSRTSGREPYEQYF.

The chain combines TRBV30 with TRBJ2-7, with 8 bases matching TRBD2. Germline trimming cut 5 bases from V and 2 bases from J; bases unmatched to any gene: 5. The length of the CDR3 is 13 residues. Germline CDR1 is GTSNPN and CDR2 is SVGIG (reference sequence). The CDR3 here is CAWLREGPYEQYF. The DNA for the CDR3 is TGTGCCTGGCTTCGGGAGGGACCCTACGAGCAGTACTTC.

The table lists this clone with a count of one. V gene TRBV9 combines with J gene TRBJ1-1; 8 nucleotides match TRBD1. The CDR3 covers 16 residues. Germline loops: CDR1 SGDLS, CDR2 YYNGEE. V gave up 0 bases and J gave up 0 bases; unmatched junction bases: 4. The CDR3 sequence is CASSVVPGGMNTEAFF. In DNA form, the CDR3 reads TGTGCCAGCAGCGTAGTACCAGGGGGCATGAACACTGAAGCTTTCTTT. Complete variable domain (other parts from reference TRBV9 and TRBJ1-1): DSGVTQTPKHLITATGQRVTLRCSPRSGDLSVYWYQQSLDQGLQFLIQYYNGEERAKGNILERFSAQQFPDLHSELNLSSLELGDSALYFCASSVVPGGMNTEAFFGQGTRLTVV.

The chain has TRBV4-2 and TRBJ2-1; TRBD1 aligns across 8 bases. CDR3 length: 17 residues. J gave up 0 bases and V 1 base, and 5 bases lay outside the gene matches. Germline CDR1 reads LGHNA; CDR2 reads YNFKEQ. CDR3: CASSQAAGQASYNEQFF. The CDR3 coding sequence is TGTGCCAGCAGCCAAGCCGCGGGACAGGCCTCCTACAATGAGCAGTTCTTC.

The chain employs TRBV4-3 and TRBJ2-2; D may be TRBD2 (5 bases). V gave up 1 base and J gave up 5 bases, with 14 bases separating them. Germline CDR1 is LGHNA and CDR2 is YSLEER. The length of the CDR3 is 16 residues. The CDR3 coding sequence is TGCGCCAGCAGCCAAGGTTCAGCGGAGAAAACCGGGGAGCTGTTTTTT. This gives the protein CASSQGSAEKTGELFF.

The chain carries TRBV12-3 or TRBV12-4 and TRBJ1-5; D may be TRBD1 (6 bases). The CDR3 has 13 amino acids. Trimming stripped 6 bases from V and 7 bases from J, with 13 bases between. This CDR3 reads CASSPGQVQPQHF. CDR3 coding DNA: TGTGCCAGCAGCCCGGGACAAGTCCAGCCCCAGCATTTT.

The chain has TRBV19 and TRBJ2-2; D is ambiguous. Germline CDR1 reads LNHDA; CDR2 reads SQIVND (reference sequence). The CDR3 has 17 residues. Trimming took 4 bases from V and 2 from J, leaving 17 bases between them. The CDR3, as DNA: TGTGCCAGTAGTAGTAGCCCCTCGGCAGCCAACACCGGGGAGCTGTTTTTT. Translating it yields CASSSSPSAANTGELFF.

This sequence joins TRBV7-9 and TRBJ2-7; 9 nucleotides align to TRBD2. Germline CDR1 is SEHNR and CDR2 is FQNEAQ (reference sequence). J lost 3 bases, V lost 8 bases, and 14 bases had no gene match. The CDR3 consists of 16 residues. The CDR3 DNA is TGTGCCAGCGCCCACTCGGCTAGCGGGGAAAGCTACGAGCAGTACTTC. Residues: CASAHSASGESYEQYF.

This chain connects TRBV15 to TRBJ2-3; D might be TRBD2 (6 bases). The CDR3 is 14 amino acids. Germline assignment: CDR1 LNHNV and CDR2 YYDKDF (reference sequence). V lost 3 bases, J lost 1 base, and 8 bases lay in between. The CDR3 loop is CATSRGTRTDTQYF. As DNA, the CDR3 is TGTGCCACCAGCAGGGGGACTCGCACAGATACGCAGTATTTT.

V and J are TRBV5-1 and TRBJ1-3, with TRBD1 identical over 7 bases. The CDR3 consists of 15 residues. Trimming removed 4 bases from V and 0 bases from J; junction bases left unmatched: 4. Per germline, CDR1 SGHRS and CDR2 YFSETQ. This CDR3 reads CASSPGQSSGNTIYF. CDR3 bases: TGCGCCAGCAGCCCGGGACAGAGCTCTGGAAACACCATATATTTT.

This chain joins TRBV6-6 and TRBJ1-6, with D possibly being TRBD1 (6 bases). The germline CDR1 and CDR2 sequences are MNHNY and SVGAGI (reference sequence). The CDR3 is made up of 14 amino acids. Deletions cut 5 bases from V and 8 bases from J, with 13 bases between. Here the CDR3 DNA reads TGTGCCAGCAGTAATCCGGGACAAGATTCACCCCTCCACTTT. This encodes CASSNPGQDSPLHF.

This clone was recorded a few times. The chain uses TRBV7-2 and TRBJ2-3; the D is unclear. This CDR3 has 12 residues. The ends were cut back, 3 bases at V and 2 bases at J, with 3 bases in the middle. Germline lookup yields CDR1 SGHTA and CDR2 FQGNSA. The CDR3 DNA is TGTGCCAGCAGCTTCTTCACAGATACGCAGTATTTT. This translates into CASSFFTDTQYF.

The chain recombines TRBV5-1 with TRBJ2-6; 10 nucleotides align to TRBD1. CDR1 and CDR2 (germline): SGHRS, YFSETQ. V gave up 4 bases and J gave up 4 bases; unmatched junction bases: 8. This CDR3 is built from 17 residues. CDR3 in amino acids: CASSDRDRGYGANVLTF. Here the CDR3 DNA reads TGCGCCAGCAGCGACCGGGACAGGGGTTACGGGGCCAACGTCCTGACTTTC.

The V and J genes are TRBV21-1 and TRBJ1-1; whether TRBD1, the table's D call, matches the DNA was not checked. TRBV21-1 is reported as a pseudogene. This CDR3 has 14 amino acids. The CDR3 coding sequence is TGTGCCAGCAATACAGGGGGCGAACGGATTGGGACTTTCTTT. It encodes CASNTGGERIGTFF.

The V call is TRBV19, the J call TRBJ2-2; 12 positions match TRBD2. The germline CDR1 and CDR2 sequences are LNHDA and SQIVND (reference sequence). Germline trimming cut 5 bases from V and 1 base from J; bases unmatched to any gene: 5. There are 17 residues in the CDR3. Here the CDR3 reads CASSPRTSGMNTGELFF. For the CDR3, the DNA is TGTGCCAGTAGTCCCCGGACTAGCGGGATGAACACCGGGGAGCTGTTTTTT.

The J gene is TRBJ1-1, the V gene TRBV4-1; TRBD1 agrees at 10 bases. The germline gives CDR1 MGHRA, CDR2 YSYEKL. This CDR3 is built from 19 residues. Trimming cost V 1 base and J 5 bases; bases outside gene matches: 16. For the CDR3, the DNA is TGCGCCAGCAGCCAAGCGAGATGGTTGGACAGGGGGAGGGAAACTGAAGCTTTCTTT. Protein: CASSQARWLDRGRETEAFF.

The CDR3 nucleotides read TGTGCCAGCAGCGTTAAGCAGAACAGCCGAAACAATGAGCAGTTCTTC. It is translated as CASSVKQNSRNNEQFF. V gene TRBV7-9 combines with J gene TRBJ2-1, with D unresolved. Trimming pared 5 bases from V and 5 bases from J, leaving 19 bases between. The CDR3 runs to 16 residues. Germline loops: CDR1 SEHNR, CDR2 FQNEAQ (reference sequence).

The chain employs TRBV7-9 and TRBJ2-7; no definite D call. The CDR3 is 12 residues long. Germline CDR1 is SEHNR and CDR2 is FQNEAQ (reference sequence). V was clipped by 0 bases and J by 6 bases, with 6 bases between them. CDR3 amino acids: CASSLAGSEQYF. Here the CDR3 DNA reads TGTGCCAGCAGCTTAGCTGGTAGCGAGCAGTACTTC.